Listed below are T cell receptor beta chains from one sample, sequenced in a study of Graves' ophthalmopathy and Graves' hyperthyroidism. TCRdb re-derived calls from the multiplex PCR reads in MiXCR, one entry per CDR3 protein. The sample shows hundreds of thousands of distinct CDR3 sequences, approximately 14% of them seen only once. The material sequenced was blood. The receptors originated from a woman aged 30 to 39 with Graves' ophthalmopathy. Both conserved end residues are part of each CDR3. Fields, in order: D gene, J gene, CDR3 length, clone size, V gene, CDR3 DNA, CDR3 protein. A D gene is named only where the DNA matches it firmly. Clone size is given for some rows only: seen once, a few or many times, or a class if the clone is expanded.

TRBD1	TRBJ1-1	14	many	TRBV27	TGTGCCAGCATTGATACAGGGGGCGCGACTGAAGCTTTCTTT	CASIDTGGATEAFF
-	TRBJ2-5	13	few	TRBV2	TGTGGCCGAGGAAAGGGACTCAGAGAGACCCAGTACTTC	CGRGKGLRETQYF
-	TRBJ2-5	13	-	TRBV5-1	TGCGCCAGCGGTCCAGAAATCCAAGAGACCCAGTACTTC	CASGPEIQETQYF
-	TRBJ1-5	14	few	TRBV6-1	TGTGCCAGCAGTGAAAACAGATTCAATCAGCCCCAGCATTTT	CASSENRFNQPQHF
-	TRBJ2-7	13	many	TRBV28	TGTGCCAGCAGCCCAAGGACGGGAGAAGAGCAGTACTTC	CASSPRTGEEQYF
TRBD1	TRBJ2-2	15	many	TRBV27	TGTGCCAGCAGTTCCTACAGGGGAGACACCGGGGAGCTGTTTTTT	CASSSYRGDTGELFF
TRBD1	TRBJ1-1	14	many	TRBV5-1	TGCGCCAGCAGCGAACAGGGGGCGCGGACTGAAGCTTTCTTT	CASSEQGARTEAFF
TRBD1	TRBJ1-1	14	many	TRBV12-5	TGTGCTAGTGGTTTGCAGACAGGGGACACTGAAGCTTTCTTT	CASGLQTGDTEAFF
-	TRBJ1-1	15	many	TRBV5-6	TGTGCCAGCAGCCTTCGGGAGGGAGGTTATACTGAAGCTTTCTTT	CASSLREGGYTEAFF
-	TRBJ1-5	13	few	TRBV27	TGTGCCAGCAGGGACGGGGTCGGGCAGCCCCAGCATTTT	CASRDGVGQPQHF
-	TRBJ2-7	14	-	TRBV20-1	TGCAGTGCTAGAGGATCCTGGGACTCGGCCGAGCAGTACTTC	CSARGSWDSAEQYF
TRBD1	TRBJ2-5	12	-	TRBV6-2/TRBV6-3	TGTGCCAGCGGACAGGGTGCGAAGACCCAGTACTTC	CASGQGAKTQYF
-	TRBJ1-1	12	many	TRBV6-5	TGTGCCATTCGACAATTGAACACTGAAGCTTTCTTT	CAIRQLNTEAFF
-	TRBJ2-5	16	-	TRBV11-2	TGTGCCAGCAGCTTCCCTAGCTGGGGGGCGCGGGAGACCCAGTACTTC	CASSFPSWGARETQYF
-	TRBJ1-2	14	many	TRBV6-1	TGTGCCTCCCGCCAGGGGCGGTTAAACTATGGCTACACCTTC	CASRQGRLNYGYTF
TRBD2	TRBJ2-5	15	many	TRBV5-1	TGCGCCAGCAGCCCGGGGACTAGCTGGGCCGAGACCCAGTACTTC	CASSPGTSWAETQYF
-	TRBJ2-5	15	many	TRBV28	TGTGCCAGCAGTCCCCCCCTGGGCAGGTTAGAGACCCAGTACTTC	CASSPPLGRLETQYF
TRBD1	TRBJ1-1	17	many	TRBV13	TGTGCCAGCAGCTGGGAGGGACAGGGGCTCATGAACACTGAAGCTTTCTTT	CASSWEGQGLMNTEAFF
-	TRBJ2-5	13	many	TRBV11-3	TGTGCCAGCAGCCCAACAGGGTGGGAGACCCAGTACTTC	CASSPTGWETQYF
TRBD2	TRBJ2-7	18	many	TRBV6-2/TRBV6-3	TGTGCCAGCAGTTACTTCGGACTAGCGGGAGGGCAATCCTACGAGCAGTACTTC	CASSYFGLAGGQSYEQYF
-	TRBJ2-5	15	-	TRBV5-1	TGCGCCAGCAGCTTGGCCGGGCAGTTCCAAGAGACCCAGTACTTC	CASSLAGQFQETQYF
-	TRBJ2-2	12	many	TRBV29-1	TGCAGCGTCCTCATAAGTCTCGGGGAGCTGTTTTTT	CSVLISLGELFF
-	TRBJ1-5	17	many	TRBV6-1	TGTGCCAGCATAGTTTTGGACAGATACCCCGATTATCAGCCCCAGCATTTT	CASIVLDRYPDYQPQHF
-	TRBJ2-7	14	-	TRBV15	TGTGCCACCAGCAAGGGGACATTCTCCTACGAGCAGTACTTC	CATSKGTFSYEQYF
-	TRBJ2-7	15	many	TRBV20-1	TGCAGTGCTAGAGATAGGGAGATCCAATATCACGAGCAGTACTTC	CSARDREIQYHEQYF
TRBD2	TRBJ2-5	15	many	TRBV6-1	TGTGCCAGCAGTGAGCACCGACTAGCGCGGGAGACCCAGTACTTC	CASSEHRLARETQYF
-	TRBJ2-5	16	many	TRBV28	TGTGCCAGCAGTGTCAGGGATTGGGGTAACCAAGAGACCCAGTACTTC	CASSVRDWGNQETQYF
-	TRBJ1-1	14	-	TRBV12-3/TRBV12-4	TGTGCCAGCAACCTCAGGGGAATGAACACTGAAGCTTTCTTT	CASNLRGMNTEAFF
-	TRBJ1-1	14	many	TRBV27	TGTGCCAGCAGTTGGGGCGGTGGTCCCACTGAAGCTTTCTTT	CASSWGGGPTEAFF
-	TRBJ2-7	14	few	TRBV30	TGTGCCTGGAGTCCACCCGGAGCTGTCTACGAGCAGTACTTC	CAWSPPGAVYEQYF
-	TRBJ2-7	14	many	TRBV27	TGTGCCACCAATATGACCCCACGCTCCAACGAGCAGTACTTC	CATNMTPRSNEQYF
TRBD1	TRBJ1-1	11	many	TRBV12-3/TRBV12-4	TGTGCCAGCAGCCGACAGGGGGAAGCTTTCTTT	CASSRQGEAFF
-	TRBJ2-7	15	many	TRBV9	TGTGCCAGCAGCGTAGAAGCAGGTGCTCTTTACGAGCAGTACTTC	CASSVEAGALYEQYF
-	TRBJ2-7	15	-	TRBV7-8	TGTGCCAGCGGTTACTCTAGTGGGGGTTCCTACGAGCAGTACTTC	CASGYSSGGSYEQYF
-	TRBJ2-5	15	many	TRBV6-5	TGTGCCAGCAGTTCCGCCGTCGGGCCGAGGGAGACCCAGTACTTC	CASSSAVGPRETQYF
-	TRBJ1-1	15	many	TRBV3-1	TGTGCCAGCACTTTAGGGGTCGGACAGAACACTGAAGCTTTCTTT	CASTLGVGQNTEAFF
TRBD2	TRBJ2-7	16	many	TRBV5-1	TGCGCCAGCAGCTTGGCCGGGACTAGCGGACCCTACGAGCAGTACTTC	CASSLAGTSGPYEQYF
-	TRBJ1-2	14	many	TRBV12-3/TRBV12-4	TGTGCCAGCAGGACCCGGTTCCCTAACTATGGCTACACCTTC	CASRTRFPNYGYTF
TRBD1	TRBJ1-1	16	-	TRBV5-1	TGCGCCAGCAGCGACCGGGACAGGGCTATGAACACTGAAGCTTTCTTT	CASSDRDRAMNTEAFF
TRBD2	TRBJ2-5	16	few	TRBV9	TGTGCCAGCAGCGGAAAAAACGGGGGGGCGGGCGAGACCCAGTACTTC	CASSGKNGGAGETQYF
-	TRBJ2-2	14	many	TRBV6-5	TGTGCCAGCAGTTATATCGGGGAGACCGGGGAGCTGTTTTTT	CASSYIGETGELFF
-	TRBJ2-5	16	many	TRBV12-5	TGTGCTAGTGGTTTGGTAACCAGGAGGAGGGTGGAGACCCAGTACTTC	CASGLVTRRRVETQYF
TRBD1	TRBJ2-7	16	many	TRBV11-2	TGTGCCAGCAGCTTACGGGGCACGGGACAGTCCTACGAGCAGTACTTC	CASSLRGTGQSYEQYF
-	TRBJ1-1	12	-	TRBV7-9	TGTGCCAGCAGCTTAGCGGTCTCTGAAGCTTTCTTT	CASSLAVSEAFF
-	TRBJ2-2	12	many	TRBV11-2	TGTGCCAGCAGCCCCCGGGGCGGGGAGCTGTTTTTT	CASSPRGGELFF
TRBD2	TRBJ2-5	14	many	TRBV6-1	TGTGCCAGCAGCCCCCGGCTGGGGGGGGAGACCCAGTACTTC	CASSPRLGGETQYF
-	TRBJ1-2	14	many	TRBV6-1	TGTGCCAGCATGAGGAGCAGGGAGGTCGGTGGCTACACCTTC	CASMRSREVGGYTF
TRBD1	TRBJ2-2	15	many	TRBV7-8	TGTGCCAGCAGCTTAGCCGGGACAGTGGTCGGGGAGCTGTTTTTT	CASSLAGTVVGELFF
TRBD1	TRBJ1-1	15	many	TRBV4-1	TGCGCCAGCAGCCAAAAGACAGGGCCTCACACTGAAGCTTTCTTT	CASSQKTGPHTEAFF